Sequencing of this TCR beta chain was carried out in a study of OX40 agonist ivuxolimab in advanced cancers. Regarding the complete study: Ivuxolimab was an agonistic, fully human IgG2 monoclonal antibody directed against OX40 (CD134), a costimulatory receptor. In the dose-escalation cohort, 75% to 85% of patients were male, and the mean age was 60 years with a range of roughly 20 to 79. Among the roughly 52 dose-escalation patients, approximately 20 had hepatocellular carcinoma, 15 or so melanoma, 9 renal cell carcinoma and 9 head and neck cancer. Prior anti-PD-1, anti-PD-L1 or anti-CTLA-4 therapy was permitted, and checkpoint inhibitors had been received by about 36% of dose-escalation patients. Partial responses occurred in three dose-escalation patients: two with cutaneous melanoma and one with hepatocellular carcinoma. The paper covers the monotherapy dose-escalation part of the phase I ivuxolimab trial, which included N ≈ 57 patients. Peripheral TCRbeta sequencing aimed to test whether ivuxolimab altered TCR sequence diversity and caused clonal T-cell expansion. Intravenous ivuxolimab was administered to patients every 2 weeks at six dose levels: 0.01, 0.1, 0.3, 1.5, 3 and 10 mg/kg. Broader findings and caveats from the paper: At doses from 0.1 to 3.0 mg/kg, clonal expansion was seen in both CD4+ and CD8+ blood T cells between baseline and week 6. Low levels of normalized T-cell clonal expansion were also shown by some nonresponding patients. In the 0.1-3.0 mg/kg groups, partial responders were among the patients with the lowest normalized peripheral clonal expansion, particularly in CD8+ T cells. The antigen specificity of the clonally expanded peripheral T cells was not determined. After ivuxolimab, CD8+ T cells had more expanded clones than CD4+ T cells on average.

The trial excluded patients who had a history of autoimmune disease or were on systemic immunosuppression. In every dose cohort, peripheral blood was drawn for TCR sequencing at baseline, cycle 4 day 1, and cycle 7 day 1. Samples were obtained from an open-label, multicenter, first-in-human phase I dose-escalation trial of ivuxolimab. Adults with locally advanced or metastatic melanoma, renal cell carcinoma, hepatocellular carcinoma or head and neck squamous cell carcinoma were enrolled in the trial. CD4+ and CD8+ T cells were sorted separately from peripheral blood before TCR sequencing. Worth noting for this clone: It lacks a known antigen. Base quality data are lacking; no much larger clone is found one base away.

Compared with germline, V lacks 6 bases and J lacks 6 bases; bases without a gene match: 6. Including the terminal cysteine and phenylalanine, the CDR3 comprises 13 residues. Solely the CDR3 DNA is kept, with 39 bases framed from the first base. CDR1 and CDR2 are drawn from the germline V gene: WSHSY, SAAADI. To sequence the TCRbeta CDR3 region, genomic DNA was isolated from the sorted cells. The immunoSEQ Assay was used for sequencing of TCRbeta CDR3 regions. In TCRdb, the immuneACCESS table is reduced to in-frame sequences with V and J assigned. These tables do not hold every clone; where another copy was compared, an unresolved V gene accounts for under half, and the others remain unexplained. In all, the sample holds more than 25,000 clones, and around 80% of those were seen once. Approximately 30% of the sample lies in the top ten.

The receptor was isolated from an adult with an advanced solid tumor such as melanoma, head and neck, liver or kidney cancer. Sequenced here: CD4+ or CD8+ T cells sorted from blood, sampled in a trial of the OX40 agonist ivuxolimab. Recombination connected TRBV10-2 to TRBJ1-1, with 8 bases in between that match TRBD1. The CDR3 reads as follows: CASSGGQGAEAFF. The DNA reads as follows: TGCGCCAGCAGCGGTGGACAGGGTGCTGAAGCTTTCTTT.